These 27 T cell receptor beta chains were sequenced from one sample in a study of CD8+CD57+ T cells in acquired aplastic anemia. Both TCR beta VDJ combination and CDR3 sequence profiling were carried out. Genomic DNA was the template for this profiling. MiXCR was run by TCRdb on the reads, yielding one entry per CDR3 protein. The data show around 200,000 distinct CDR3 sequences, approximately 50% seen once. Sequencing used sorted CD4+, CD8+, or CD8+CD57+ T cells (not recorded which) from PBMCs. The receptors come from a human donor in good health, serving as a control.

Only a few counts were recorded for this clonotype. This chain joins TRBV24-1 and TRBJ2-1; D is possibly TRBD1 (6 bases). Trimming took 2 bases from V and 9 from J, leaving 13 bases between them. The CDR3 extends over 14 amino acids. CDR1 KGHDR and CDR2 SFDVKD come from the germline V gene. The CDR3 nucleotides are TGTGCCACCAGTGATTCGTTCCCCAGGGGTGAGCAGTTCTTC. It codes for CATSDSFPRGEQFF.

DNA for the CDR3: TGTGCCAGCAGCTCGACAGGGGGTGGTGAGCAGTACTTC. Its translation: CASSSTGGGEQYF. This rearrangement joins TRBV7-9 to TRBJ2-7; 9 bases fit TRBD1. The V segment lost 4 bases and the J segment 7 bases; nucleotides outside the gene matches: 5. Germline V gene sequence: CDR1 SEHNR, CDR2 FQNEAQ (reference sequence). The CDR3 has 13 residues.

In this sample, this clonotype turned up many times. V usage is TRBV19 and J usage is TRBJ1-5; D uncertain. CDR3 length: 12 residues. Germline V gene data show CDR1 as LNHDA and CDR2 as SQIVND (reference sequence). Between the trimmed V and J ends, which lost 5 bases and 5 bases, there was a span of 7 bases. CDR3 protein: CASSEKDQPQHF. CDR3 in DNA: TGTGCCAGTAGTGAAAAGGATCAGCCCCAGCATTTT. Full variable domain (rest looked up from reference TRBV19 and TRBJ1-5): DGGITQSPKYLFRKEGQNVTLSCEQNLNHDAMYWYRQDPGQGLRLIYYSQIVNDFQKGDIAEGYSVSREKKESFPLTVTSAQKNPTAFYLCASSEKDQPQHFGDGTRLSIL.

The chain links TRBV15 to TRBJ2-3; a possible D gene is TRBD1 (6 bases). V was trimmed by 0 bases and J by 2 bases, leaving 12 bases between them. Germline CDR1 reads LNHNV; CDR2 reads YYDKDF (reference sequence). This CDR3 spans 16 amino acids. CDR3 region: CATSRDWGRVTDTQYF. CDR3 in DNA: TGTGCCACCAGCAGAGATTGGGGGCGGGTCACAGATACGCAGTATTTT.

A word on this clonotype: The junction does not match germline at one end; this may be a read error. The rearrangement uses TRBV7-2 and TRBJ2-7; 8 positions match TRBD2. The CDR3 loop spans 14 amino acids. CDR1 and CDR2 (germline): SGHTA, FQGNSA. The CDR3 DNA reads as TGTGCCAGCAGCTTAACGGGGGGGACCGGGGAGCTGTACTTC. Its protein product is CASSLTGGTGELYF.

The chain recombines TRBV10-3 with TRBJ1-4; the D is unclear. This CDR3 has 13 residues. V was cut by 4 bases and J by 7 bases, with 10 bases left in between. From germline, CDR1 is ENHRY and CDR2 SYGVKD. This CDR3 is CAISVDGREKLFF. The DNA of the CDR3 is TGTGCCATCAGTGTCGACGGTCGTGAAAAACTGTTTTTT.

This clonotype was recorded a few times. The chain uses TRBV2 and TRBJ2-7, with D possibly TRBD1 on 6 matching bases. This CDR3 is 14 amino acids long. V dropped 4 bases and J dropped 5 bases, with 15 bases sitting between them. The V gene's germline CDR1 is SNHLY and CDR2 FYNNEI. The CDR3 protein is CASSVYRDIDEQYF. The CDR3 nucleotides read TGTGCCAGCAGTGTTTACAGGGATATAGACGAGCAGTACTTC.

Only one count was recorded for this clonotype. The rearrangement links TRBV2 to TRBJ2-7, with D possibly being TRBD1 (5 bases). From germline, CDR1 is SNHLY and CDR2 FYNNEI. The CDR3 spans 16 residues. V shed 6 bases and J shed 4 bases, with 22 bases lying between them. The CDR3 protein is CASRLRAINKGYEQYF. DNA of the CDR3: TGTGCCAGCAGGCTCCGGGCCATCAACAAGGGGTACGAGCAGTACTTC.

This clonotype was recorded a few times. DNA of the CDR3: TGTGCCAGCAGCTTACAAAGGGGCCCGGGGGCGAGCGATGGCTACACCTTC. Protein sequence: CASSLQRGPGASDGYTF. V is TRBV6-5 and J is TRBJ1-2, with D tentatively TRBD1 (6 bases). CDR1 and CDR2 from the germline V gene are MNHEY and SVGAGI. V was cut by 6 bases and J by 6 bases, with 26 bases left in between. This CDR3 has 17 amino acids.

This sequence joins TRBV7-2 and TRBJ2-6, with D perhaps TRBD1 (6 bases). Between the trimmed V and J ends, which lost 6 bases and 0 bases, there was a span of 15 bases. The CDR3 sequence is 17 residues long. Germline CDR1 and CDR2: SGHTA and FQGNSA. The CDR3 sequence is CASRPGHLLSGANVLTF. CDR3 bases: TGTGCCAGCAGGCCGGGACACCTTCTCTCTGGGGCCAACGTCCTGACTTTC.

This clonotype has only one observation. V gene TRBV7-2 combines with J gene TRBJ2-3, with TRBD1 as a possible D gene (7 bases). V was shortened by 6 bases and J by 9 bases, with 13 bases between the two germline ends. The CDR3 has 12 residues. Germline V CDR1 and CDR2: SGHTA, FQGNSA. The CDR3 region is CASRRQGGTQYF. In nucleotides, the CDR3 is TGTGCCAGCAGACGACAGGGAGGCACGCAGTATTTT.

This clonotype has at least ten counts. This chain connects TRBV4-3 to TRBJ2-3, with D unclear. V lost 4 bases and J lost 0, with 14 bases in between. The CDR3 sequence is 16 residues long. CDR1 is LGHNA, CDR2 YSLEER, per germline. The chain's CDR3 is CASSPSSVLSTDTQYF. Here the CDR3 DNA reads TGCGCCAGCAGCCCGTCTAGTGTCCTTAGCACAGATACGCAGTATTTT.

This chain joins TRBV7-2 and TRBJ2-5; D not certain. The CDR3 totals 14 residues. With 0 bases removed from V and 6 bases from J, the gap between germline ends came to 11 bases. Germline V gene lookup returns CDR1 SGHTA and CDR2 FQGNSA. CDR3 residues: CASSLAGGPKTQYF. The CDR3 DNA reads as TGTGCCAGCAGCTTAGCGGGTGGGCCGAAGACCCAGTACTTC.

This clonotype has a handful of counts. This chain's CDR3 is CASSLEGPRGYTF. The CDR3 bases are TGTGCCAGCAGCTTAGAGGGGCCTAGGGGCTACACCTTC. The chain links TRBV7-2 to TRBJ1-2; tentatively, D is TRBD1 (5 bases). The CDR3 has 13 amino acids. V lost 1 base and J 8 bases, leaving 11 bases between the germline ends. Germline lookup yields CDR1 SGHTA and CDR2 FQGNSA.

This clonotype was counted at least ten times. The chain joins TRBV7-8 to TRBJ2-4; 9 positions match TRBD1. The CDR3 contains 14 residues. V shed 5 bases, J shed 6 bases, and the junction held 5 bases outside the gene matches. Germline V CDR1 and CDR2: SGHVS, FQNEAQ. The CDR3 nucleotides read TGTGCCAGCAGCCGAGAGGGACAGGGAAACATTCAGTACTTC. This codes for CASSREGQGNIQYF.

The chain uses TRBV25-1 and TRBJ2-1, with 7 bases fitting TRBD1. CDR1 MGHDK and CDR2 SYGVNS come from the germline V gene. This CDR3 is 15 amino acids long. The trim removed 6 bases at V and 8 bases at J, leaving 13 bases unmatched. For the CDR3, the DNA is TGTGCCAGCAGCAGGGGGTTGGGGAATGTGGATGAGCAGTTCTTC. Translated, it gives CASSRGLGNVDEQFF.

The chain carries TRBV24-1 and TRBJ2-7; 7 nucleotides match TRBD2. Trimming at V came to 4 bases and at J to 4 bases, leaving 6 bases not matched to a gene. Germline values: CDR1 KGHDR, CDR2 SFDVKD. The CDR3 is 14 amino acids. The CDR3 protein is CATSEGGDGYEQYF. Written as DNA, the CDR3 is TGTGCCACCAGTGAGGGAGGGGACGGTTACGAGCAGTACTTC.

The chain carries TRBV14 and TRBJ2-1, with D perhaps TRBD1 or TRBD2 (5 bases each). Per the germline V gene, CDR1 is SGHDN and CDR2 is FVKESK. The CDR3 totals 15 residues. This chain's CDR3 is CHSSQRQGRYNEQFF. CDR3 nucleotide sequence: TGTCACAGCAGCCAAAGGCAGGGACGGTACAATGAGCAGTTCTTC.

The rearrangement links TRBV7-2 to TRBJ2-3, with 9 bases lining up with TRBD1. Trimming took 5 bases from V and 11 from J; bases not matched to a gene: 11. Germline V gives CDR1 SGHTA, CDR2 FQGNSA. CDR3 length: 14 residues. DNA for the CDR3: TGTGCCAGCAGCCGGGACAGGGCGGGCAATGAGCAGTATTTT. This translates into CASSRDRAGNEQYF.

V gene TRBV19 combines with J gene TRBJ2-3; a weak D match, TRBD2 (6 bases). This CDR3 contains 14 residues. Trimming cost V 9 bases and J 6 bases, with 19 bases left between them. Germline CDR1 LNHDA, CDR2 SQIVND (reference sequence). In DNA form, the CDR3 reads TGTGCCAGCAGCGACGTGGGGGGTGGGGATACGCAGTATTTT. Protein: CASSDVGGGDTQYF.

This clonotype has only one observation. The rearrangement links TRBV20-1 to TRBJ2-5; possible D gene TRBD2, 6 bases. Trimming removed 0 bases from V and 4 bases from J, with 15 bases in between. Looked up from germline, CDR1 is DFQATT and CDR2 is SNEGSKA (reference sequence). The CDR3 contains 15 residues. The CDR3 loop reads CSARDLMGGPETQYF. For the CDR3, the DNA is TGCAGTGCTAGAGATCTAATGGGGGGACCAGAGACCCAGTACTTC.

This clonotype was picked up many times. The rearrangement joins TRBV20-1 to TRBJ1-5; D is ambiguous. CDR3 length equals 10 residues. The germline CDR1 and CDR2 sequences are DFQATT and SNEGSKA (reference sequence). Trimming shortened V by 5 bases and J by 7 bases, and 6 bases separated the two germline ends. Here the CDR3 DNA reads TGCAGTGCTTCTAAACAGCCCCAGCATTTT. It codes for CSASKQPQHF.

This clonotype was observed at least ten times. This chain links TRBV7-2 with TRBJ1-5, with D tentatively TRBD1 (6 bases). CDR1 is SGHTA and CDR2 is FQGNSA in the germline V gene. The CDR3 length is 17 residues. V dropped 5 bases and J dropped 0 bases, with 17 bases sitting between them. CDR3 protein: CASSRRGGDGSNQPQHF. The DNA of the CDR3 is TGTGCCAGCAGCCGTAGAGGGGGGGACGGTAGCAATCAGCCCCAGCATTTT.

The table lists this clonotype with many counts. The rearrangement links TRBV13 to TRBJ1-2, with 8 bases matching TRBD1. The junction had 5 bases not matched to a gene; V was cut back by 0 bases and J by 5 bases. Germline values: CDR1 PRHDT, CDR2 FYEKMQ (reference sequence). This CDR3 contains 15 residues. The CDR3 DNA follows: TGTGCCAGCAGCTTAGGGTCCCAGGGGGCTTATGGCTACACCTTC. Its translation is CASSLGSQGAYGYTF.

V is TRBV9 and J is TRBJ2-7; 7 nucleotides line up with TRBD1. Germline trimming cut 1 base from V and 6 bases from J; bases unmatched to any gene: 10. This CDR3 spans 15 amino acids. CDR1 is SGDLS, CDR2 YYNGEE, per germline. For the CDR3, the DNA is TGTGCCAGCAGCGTATACGGGACAGTGACCGGCGAGCAGTACTTC. As protein: CASSVYGTVTGEQYF.

Comments on this clonotype: Because it lacks the conserved phenylalanine or tryptophan at the end, this CDR3 is likely a read error. The DNA is omitted, as the CDR3 cannot be located on it reliably, and the CDR3 follows TCRdb's listing. The gene calls are TRBV7-3 and TRBJ2-6. The CDR3 region is 9 residues in length, termini included. Germline V gene sequence: CDR1 SGHTA, CDR2 FQGTGA. The CDR3 reads CASSFLGTS.

The CDR3 coding sequence is TGTGCCACCAGCAGACCGTCGGCTAGCGGGATAGACGAGCAGTTCTTC. Its protein product is CATSRPSASGIDEQFF. The chain has TRBV15 and TRBJ2-1, with 9 nucleotides matching TRBD2. The CDR3 has 16 residues. V shed 2 bases and J 10 bases; nucleotides not matched to a gene: 12. Germline V gene sequence: CDR1 LNHNV, CDR2 YYDKDF (reference sequence).